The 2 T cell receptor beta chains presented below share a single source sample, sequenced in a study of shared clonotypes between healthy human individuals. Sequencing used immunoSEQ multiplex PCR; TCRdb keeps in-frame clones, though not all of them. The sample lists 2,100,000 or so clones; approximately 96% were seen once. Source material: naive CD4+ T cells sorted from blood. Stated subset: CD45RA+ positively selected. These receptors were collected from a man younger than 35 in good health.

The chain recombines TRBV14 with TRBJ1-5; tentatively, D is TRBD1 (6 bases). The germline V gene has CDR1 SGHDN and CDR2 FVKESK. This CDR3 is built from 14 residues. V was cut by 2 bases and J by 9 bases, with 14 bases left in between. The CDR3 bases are TGTGCCAGCAGCCAAACAGGGTTACGAAGGCCCCAGCATTTT. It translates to CASSQTGLRRPQHF.

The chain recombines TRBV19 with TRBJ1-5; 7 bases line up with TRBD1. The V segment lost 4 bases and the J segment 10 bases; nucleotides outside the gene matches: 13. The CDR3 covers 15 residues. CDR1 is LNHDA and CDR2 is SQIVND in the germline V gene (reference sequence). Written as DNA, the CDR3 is TGTGCCAGTAGTACCTCGACAGGGCCCGGACGCCCCCAGCATTTT. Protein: CASSTSTGPGRPQHF.